This is a list of T cell receptor beta chains from one sample in a study of T cells in narcolepsy. Only in-frame clones appear in the TCRdb table, and some are missing; sequencing was by immunoSEQ multiplex PCR. The sample carries tens of thousands of clones, about 77% recorded once. Sequencing was done on a sample of CD45RA- memory CD4+ T cells from PBMCs. These receptors all stem from a human donor with narcolepsy. Each CDR3 is given with its conserved first and last residue. A D gene is named only where the DNA matches it firmly. The size of a clone is reported for some rows only, either as once, few or many, or as a class for expanded clones.

clone_size: NA; v_call: TRBV10-2; d_call: NA; j_call: TRBJ1-5; cdr3_aa: CASSNSNQPQHF; cdr3_nt: TGCGCCAGCAGTAATAGCAATCAGCCCCAGCATTTT
clone_size: NA; v_call: TRBV6-1; d_call: TRBD1; j_call: TRBJ1-2; cdr3_aa: CASRPGQGGYGYTF; cdr3_nt: TGTGCCAGCAGGCCGGGACAGGGAGGCTATGGCTACACCTTC
clone_size: few; v_call: TRBV5-1; d_call: TRBD1; j_call: TRBJ2-3; cdr3_aa: CASSRGTGVADTQYF; cdr3_nt: TGCGCCAGCAGCCGTGGGACAGGGGTGGCAGATACGCAGTATTTT
clone_size: NA; v_call: TRBV5-1; d_call: TRBD1; j_call: TRBJ2-7; cdr3_aa: CASSAQGARIEQYF; cdr3_nt: TGCGCCAGCAGCGCCCAGGGGGCGCGGATCGAGCAGTACTTC
clone_size: few; v_call: TRBV6-4; d_call: NA; j_call: TRBJ1-2; cdr3_aa: CASSDSAGVGYTF; cdr3_nt: TGTGCCAGCAGTGATTCTGCGGGGGTCGGCTACACCTTC
clone_size: NA; v_call: TRBV21-1; d_call: NA; j_call: TRBJ2-2; cdr3_aa: CASSKEGGQGDSTGELFF; cdr3_nt: TGTGCCAGCAGCAAAGAAGGCGGACAGGGGGATAGCACCGGGGAGCTGTTTTTT
clone_size: NA; v_call: TRBV1; d_call: NA; j_call: TRBJ1-6; cdr3_aa: CTSSQDTAASLHF; cdr3_nt: TGCACCAGCAGCCAAGATACGGCAGCGTCCCTCCACTTT
clone_size: NA; v_call: TRBV30; d_call: NA; j_call: TRBJ1-2; cdr3_aa: CAWSDPDYGYTF; cdr3_nt: TGTGCCTGGAGTGACCCAGACTATGGCTACACCTTC
clone_size: few; v_call: TRBV5-1; d_call: NA; j_call: TRBJ1-1; cdr3_aa: CASSPSGEDTEAFF; cdr3_nt: TGCGCCAGCAGCCCCTCGGGGGAAGACACTGAAGCTTTCTTT
clone_size: NA; v_call: TRBV4-1; d_call: TRBD2; j_call: TRBJ2-3; cdr3_aa: CASSQVPGLDLDTQYF; cdr3_nt: TGCGCCAGCAGCCAAGTTCCGGGACTAGATTTGGATACGCAGTATTTT
clone_size: NA; v_call: TRBV6-6; d_call: TRBD1; j_call: TRBJ2-5; cdr3_aa: CASSGKDRASETQYF; cdr3_nt: TGTGCCAGCAGTGGGAAGGACAGGGCAAGTGAGACCCAGTACTTC
clone_size: once; v_call: TRBV6-1; d_call: NA; j_call: TRBJ2-5; cdr3_aa: CASSGQETQYF; cdr3_nt: TGTGCCAGCAGTGGACAAGAGACCCAGTACTTC
clone_size: NA; v_call: TRBV5-1; d_call: NA; j_call: TRBJ2-7; cdr3_aa: CASSRGIYEQYF; cdr3_nt: TGCGCCAGCAGCCGGGGTATCTACGAGCAGTACTTC
clone_size: once; v_call: TRBV7-2; d_call: NA; j_call: TRBJ2-5; cdr3_aa: CASSPRDGGKGQETQYF; cdr3_nt: TGTGCCAGCAGCCCCCGCGACGGGGGTAAGGGACAAGAGACCCAGTACTTC